Listed below are T cell receptor beta chains from one sample, sequenced in a study of T cells in narcolepsy. Generated by immunoSEQ multiplex PCR, the TCRdb table keeps only in-frame clones and is missing some. Among tens of thousands of clones listed, over 80% were seen once. Sequences were obtained from memory (CD45RA-) CD4+ T cells from blood. These receptors came from a human donor in good health. Each CDR3 is given with its conserved first and last residue. The D gene is left open where the match is weak. Where a row states a size, it is once, few, many or the class of an expanded clone; other rows omit it.

clone_size	j_call	v_call	d_call	cdr3_aa	cdr3_nt
few	TRBJ2-3	TRBV11-2	NA	CASSLGTGTDTQYF	TGTGCCAGCAGCTTAGGTACAGGCACAGATACGCAGTATTTT
NA	TRBJ2-5	TRBV14	NA	CASSPSPETQYF	TGTGCCAGCAGCCCATCCCCTGAGACCCAGTACTTC
NA	TRBJ2-1	TRBV27	TRBD2	CASSPGVAGVQEQFF	TGTGCCAGCAGTCCCGGGGTAGCGGGGGTACAGGAGCAGTTCTTC
NA	TRBJ1-5	TRBV19	NA	CASSMGGLNQPQHF	TGTGCCAGTAGTATGGGGGGCCTGAATCAGCCCCAGCATTTT
NA	TRBJ1-6	TRBV7-2	TRBD1	CASSLASFRQGGRGSPLHF	TGTGCCAGCAGCTTAGCGAGCTTCCGACAGGGAGGTAGGGGATCACCCCTCCACTTT
NA	TRBJ1-5	TRBV4-1	NA	CASSQDTVTGRSNQPQHF	TGCGCCAGCAGCCAAGATACCGTGACAGGCCGCAGCAATCAGCCCCAGCATTTT
NA	TRBJ1-4	TRBV29-1	NA	CSVENNEKLFF	TGCAGCGTTGAAAATAATGAAAAACTGTTTTTT
NA	TRBJ1-2	TRBV6-5	NA	CASSSGAGNYGYTF	TGTGCCAGCAGTTCCGGGGCAGGGAACTATGGCTACACCTTC
NA	TRBJ2-3	TRBV2	NA	CASSEEEDTTDTQYF	TGTGCCAGCAGTGAAGAGGAGGACACCACAGATACGCAGTATTTT
once	TRBJ2-6	TRBV7-8	NA	CASSLGGPGANVLTF	TGTGCCAGCAGCTTAGGGGGTCCTGGGGCCAACGTCCTGACTTTC
NA	TRBJ2-2	TRBV19	TRBD1	CASSSPGQGAPGELFF	TGTGCCAGTAGTTCCCCTGGACAGGGGGCCCCCGGGGAGCTGTTTTTT
NA	TRBJ1-1	TRBV7-9	TRBD1	CASSQGQLINTEAFF	TGTGCCAGCAGTCAGGGACAGTTAATTAACACTGAAGCTTTCTTT
NA	TRBJ2-7	TRBV19	NA	CASTPDGRAYEQYF	TGTGCCAGTACCCCGGACGGGAGAGCCTACGAGCAGTACTTC
NA	TRBJ2-3	TRBV19	NA	CATRASSWTDTQYF	TGTGCCACCCGGGCGAGCTCGTGGACAGATACGCAGTATTTT
NA	TRBJ1-6	TRBV18	NA	CASSPKTSYNSPLHF	TGTGCCAGCTCACCAAAGACATCCTATAATTCACCCCTCCACTTT
NA	TRBJ2-5	TRBV6-5	TRBD2	CASSYSGVGQETQYF	TGTGCCAGCAGTTACAGCGGGGTAGGCCAAGAGACCCAGTACTTC
NA	TRBJ2-5	TRBV5-4	NA	CASSFGLARGVSETQYF	TGTGCCAGCAGCTTTGGGCTGGCAAGGGGTGTGAGTGAGACCCAGTACTTC